This T cell receptor beta chain came from a study of cytomegalovirus exposure and HLA in healthy donors (dated by TCRdb to between 2016 and 2019). Looking at the study overall: According to an earlier analysis of several hundred of the donors, about 179 million T cells yielded some 110 million unique TCR beta sequences and about 300 Gb of sequence data. Among about 410 genotyped donors of the cohort, an average of approximately 240,000 unique TCR beta nucleotide sequences was sequenced per donor, of which about 18% were non-productive. All discovery cohort repertoires had been generated on a single sequencing platform. Several DR-DQ haplotypes were treated as single units for association and clustering because of strong linkage in the cohort. Donor age, sex, ethnicity and CMV serostatus were collected together with the repertoire data. Around 330 gigabases of sequencing data and roughly 80 million unique TCR sequences made up an early release that covered roughly 670 HLA-typed donors. An earlier analysis of 587 of the donors applied high-throughput TCR beta sequencing to assess whether each TCR beta V gene segment acted as functional or pseudogenic. Besides the first cohort of approximately 710 subjects, a separate validation cohort made up of over a hundred different subjects was used. To predict cytomegalovirus infection status, the study combined high-throughput TCR immunosequencing, statistical association of individual TCRs with disease status, and machine learning. To study patterns of TCR occurrence, a later analysis re-analyzed previously published TCR beta repertoires from 650 to 750 donors and added high-resolution HLA genotyping. The T cell repertoires of 666 subjects were profiled by immunosequencing and related to cytomegalovirus serostatus. Among the roughly 400 genotyped donors, around 81% belonged to the genetic ancestry cluster associated with self-reported Caucasian donors. Typing coverage differed by locus: A, B, C, DRB1 and DQB1 were typed in roughly 620-630 donors, DQA1 in about 550, DPA1 in approximately 600, and DPB1 in around 490. Both class I and class II loci were covered by HLA typing, at four-digit resolution. The study aimed to test whether cataloging public T cell receptors could reveal signatures of past pathogen exposure. A later genetic analysis used genome-wide SNP genotypes for about 65% of the roughly 700 donors, treating that subset as a discovery cohort. The later analysis used no new phenotypic data to find candidate immune exposures, relying instead on TCR beta sequences and their occurrence across donors.

The cohort was made up of about 670 healthy bone marrow donors. At the time of sampling, all cohort members were nominally healthy, though unrecorded immune exposures were likely present. The donor was CMV seropositive and belonged to the group of more than 250 seropositive cohort members. Each donor provided a peripheral blood sample, and peripheral blood mononuclear cells were used for TCR beta sequencing. The Qiagen DNeasy Blood Extraction Kit was used to extract genomic DNA from the blood cell samples. As concerns this clone: What this receptor recognizes is not known. Nothing much larger sits one base from this clone, and base qualities are not available.

What the research found in general, with its limitations: A later genetic analysis associated a missense DCLRE1C variant with V-gene and J-gene trimming of TCR beta chains, and an independent cohort replicated the association. A further reported finding was that TCR beta sequences accurately predicted the HLA-A and HLA-B alleles for most subjects in the first cohort. The 87-base-pair reads could not distinguish some IMGT-functional V segments, including TRBV6-2 and TRBV6-3, so those segments were excluded. Correlated functional status among segregating V segments might be attributable to linkage disequilibrium, but an unknown experimental factor could not be ruled out. In a later genetic analysis, fewer N-insertions in productive TCRs were reported among donors in an Asian-associated ancestry cluster than the roughly 670-donor mean. In a later analysis, most CMV-associated TCR beta chains were found to appear HLA-restricted, with HLA associations seemingly driven largely by CMV exposure. Immune exposure information for the cohort was limited to CMV serostatus. The earlier analysis of some 540 of the donors excluded around 17 rarely observed V segments, including chromosome 9 orphons, because counts were too low. In vitro tests confirmed that a few of the cytomegalovirus-associated TCR beta chains recognize cytomegalovirus antigens. HLA typing was unavailable for some donors at each locus, so association tests used only the typed subset. Assigning TCR associations to individual alleles was difficult when HLA alleles, especially DR and DQ, strongly co-occurred. In an earlier analysis of some 640 of the donors, most TCR beta V segments were observed in productive rearrangements about 87% or about 30% of the time, broadly matching IMGT annotations. According to a later analysis, parvovirus B19, influenza, CMV and Epstein-Barr virus appeared linked to several top co-occurrence clusters. Most TCR sequences were seen in very few donors, while some public TCRs were found in many individuals. At a false discovery rate of 0.05, a later analysis linked about 16,000 TCR beta sequences to specific HLA alleles. The study gave a list of roughly 150 TCR beta chains associated with cytomegalovirus. The cohort was sequenced for TCR beta chains only, and without alpha or paired-chain data the features that could be detected were limited. In a later analysis, HLA-associated TCR beta chains were found to be more clonally expanded and to have lower generation probabilities than equally common non-associated chains. The sequencing pipeline was judged likely to have produced a cluster of highly shared sequence variants as a technical artifact. According to the authors, the approach could potentially be generalized to other disease states and immunological phenotypes. According to a later analysis, TCR association rates differed among HLA loci, with DRB1 alleles showing the most associated TCRs and HLA-C alleles showing the fewest. The classifier was reported to diagnose cytomegalovirus status with high specificity and sensitivity in both the original and validation cohorts. Sequencing depth was assumed to be roughly uniform across donors in the presence/absence analyses, though that assumption may not hold.

V has 7 bases trimmed and J has 4 bases trimmed; junction bases matching no gene number 8. From the cysteine up to the phenylalanine, the CDR3 has a length of 15 residues. Only the CDR3 part of the read is kept: 45 bases, read in frame from the first base. In the germline V gene, CDR1 corresponds to MDHEN and CDR2 to SYDVKM. The method was the immunoSEQ multiplex PCR assay. For the multiplex PCR, a mixture combining 60 forward primers for TCR Vbeta segments and 13 reverse primers for TCR Jbeta segments was used. Amplification of the CDR3 region of rearranged TCR beta genes was performed with a multiplex PCR assay on genomic DNA. Amplified TCR beta libraries were sequenced as 87-base-pair reads on the Illumina HiSeq System. As for the authors' bioinformatics: A later analysis tallied tens of millions of unique TCR beta chains across the 640 or so repertoires, and about 12 million of those chains were shared by two or more donors. Raw reads were error-corrected and collapsed into unique sequences with a nearest-neighbor algorithm that merged closely related sequences to remove PCR and sequencing errors. CDR3 sequences were aligned to IMGT reference sequences to assign V, D and J gene segments. For a sequence to be retained, a match of at least six nucleotides to both a V gene segment and a J gene segment was required. Rearrangements were classified as productive when the CDR3 lacked stop codons and remained in frame with V and J, and all other rearrangements were classified as non-productive. CDR3 was defined according to IMGT convention as the region running from the second conserved V-encoded cysteine to the conserved J-encoded phenylalanine. The earlier analysis of about 610 of the donors excluded sequences that lacked an unambiguous match to a single V gene segment. In an earlier analysis of approximately 590 of the donors, a V segment was called functional when productive rearrangements were above 56.7%, and segregating when the standard deviation between donors exceeded 5%. A statistical classification framework was developed to diagnose cytomegalovirus status using the catalog of TCR beta chain sequences. In a later analysis, TCR nucleotide sequences were compared against IMGT/GENE-DB human TR gene sequences so that V and J genes could be assigned. A later analysis assigned CDR3 sequences and most-parsimonious VDJ recombination scenarios with the TCRdist pipeline. In a later analysis, every TCR beta chain was defined by the combination of its CDR3 amino acid sequence and its V-gene family, and reads without a unique V-gene family were dropped. To address suspected cross-contamination and a sequencing artifact, a later analysis removed 450 to 700 highly shared, low-generation-probability nucleotide sequences. A later analysis calculated a clonal expansion index for each public chain from normalized within-repertoire ranks of inferred template counts. Generation probabilities in a later analysis came from a VDJ recombination model fitted to out-of-frame rearrangements, and those results were checked against IGoR. Hypergeometric tests were used in a later analysis to score TCR-TCR, TCR-HLA and TCR-CMV co-occurrence, with a repertoire-size bias correction applied to the TCR pairs. False discovery rates were estimated in a later analysis by permuting HLA or CMV assignments 20 times. In a later analysis, co-occurring TCRs were grouped with DBSCAN, and TCRdist sequence similarity was added when clustering was performed within HLA-allele-positive subsets. Repertoires with fewer than 30,000 or more than 120,000 public chains, plus five repertoires with anomalous nucleotide sharing, were excluded from co-occurrence clustering. TCRdb limited this immuneACCESS table to in-frame rearrangements with V and J called. A share of clones is missing; checked studies link under half to unresolved V genes, and the rest is unexplained. V and J calls plus clone size are reproduced from that table; the DNA served to infer D and trimming. The sample includes 150,000 to 200,000 clones, with 75% to 80% observed a single time. Jointly, the top ten make up roughly 2.6% of the sample.

This sequence uses TRBV28 and TRBJ1-5, with 9 bases in between that match TRBD1. The sample taken for sequencing was PBMCs. The source of this sequence is a woman aged 35 to 49 in good health and CMV-seropositive. The CDR3 protein sequence reads: CASTPRTGENQPQHF. Here is the DNA: TGTGCCAGCACCCCTAGGACAGGGGAGAATCAGCCCCAGCATTTT.